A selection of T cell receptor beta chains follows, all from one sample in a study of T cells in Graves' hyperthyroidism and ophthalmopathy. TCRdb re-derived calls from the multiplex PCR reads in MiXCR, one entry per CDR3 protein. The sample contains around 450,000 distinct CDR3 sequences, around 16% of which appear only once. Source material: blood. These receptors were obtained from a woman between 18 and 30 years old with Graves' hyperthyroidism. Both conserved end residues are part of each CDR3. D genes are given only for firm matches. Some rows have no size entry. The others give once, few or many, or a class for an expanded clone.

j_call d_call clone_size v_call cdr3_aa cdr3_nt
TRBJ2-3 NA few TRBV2 CASSQLVGTDTQYF TGTGCCAGCAGCCAACTAGTGGGCACAGATACGCAGTATTTT
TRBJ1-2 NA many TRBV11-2 CASSMTANYGYTF TGTGCCAGCAGCATGACAGCCAACTATGGCTACACCTTC
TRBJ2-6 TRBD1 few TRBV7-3 CASSYFETGPSRGANVLTF TGTGCCAGCAGCTATTTCGAGACAGGGCCGTCGCGGGGGGCCAACGTCCTGACTTTC
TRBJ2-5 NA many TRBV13 CASSSAETQYF TGTGCCAGCAGCTCTGCAGAGACCCAGTACTTC
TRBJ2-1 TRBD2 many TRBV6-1 CASSELTSGPPYNEQFF TGTGCCAGCAGTGAACTGACTAGCGGTCCCCCCTACAATGAGCAGTTCTTC
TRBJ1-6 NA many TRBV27 CASSLFGDGNSPLHF TGTGCCAGCAGTTTATTCGGGGACGGGAATTCACCCCTCCACTTT
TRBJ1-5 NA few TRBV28 CASSALRGRSQREPQHF TGTGCCAGCAGTGCCCTACGGGGACGCTCTCAGCGGGAGCCCCAGCATTTT
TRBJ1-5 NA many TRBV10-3 CAISESGGNQPQHF TGTGCCATCAGTGAGTCTGGGGGCAATCAGCCCCAGCATTTT
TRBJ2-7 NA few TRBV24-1 CATSASGGSEQYF TGTGCCACCAGTGCCTCCGGCGGGTCCGAGCAGTACTTC
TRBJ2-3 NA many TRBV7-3 CASSLDAVTDTQYF TGTGCCAGCAGCTTAGACGCCGTCACAGATACGCAGTATTTT
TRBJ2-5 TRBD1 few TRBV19 CASSIGQGATETQYF TGTGCCAGTAGTATCGGGCAGGGGGCCACAGAGACCCAGTACTTC
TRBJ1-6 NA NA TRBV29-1 CSARLGENSPLHF TGCAGCGCCCGCCTGGGGGAAAATTCACCCCTCCACTTT
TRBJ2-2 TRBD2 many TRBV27 CASSLDLAGAGTGELFF TGTGCCAGCAGTTTGGACTTAGCGGGAGCGGGAACCGGGGAGCTGTTTTTT
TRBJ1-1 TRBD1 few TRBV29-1 CSVGLWGTGGTEAFF TGCAGCGTTGGGCTTTGGGGGACAGGGGGCACTGAAGCTTTCTTT